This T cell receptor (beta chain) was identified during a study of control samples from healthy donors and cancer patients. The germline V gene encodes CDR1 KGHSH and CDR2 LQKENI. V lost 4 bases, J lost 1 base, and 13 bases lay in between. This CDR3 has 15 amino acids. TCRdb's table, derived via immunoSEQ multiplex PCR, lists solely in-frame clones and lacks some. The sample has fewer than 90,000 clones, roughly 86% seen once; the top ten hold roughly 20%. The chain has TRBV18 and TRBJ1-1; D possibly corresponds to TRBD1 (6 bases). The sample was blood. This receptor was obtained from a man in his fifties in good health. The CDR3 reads CASSRNRDTNTEAFF. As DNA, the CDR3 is TGTGCCAGCTCACGCAACCGGGACACGAACACTGAAGCTTTCTTT.